The sample holds a few counts of the clone carrying this T cell receptor (beta chain). Its antigen remains unidentified. The source of the sample is a study of T cell responses to AZD1222 COVID-19 vaccine. Findings and caveats of the study: Clonal diversity may have been underestimated, and the donors were mostly white British, with more females than males. The reported proportion of spike-specific TCRs targeting unmutated variant regions was nearly half. AZD1222 recipients seropositive at baseline numbered only six.

V lost 0 bases and J 4 bases, leaving 10 bases between the germline ends. Germline V CDR1 and CDR2: KGHDR, SFDVKD. CDR3 length: 15 amino acids. Only in-frame clones appear in the TCRdb table, and some are missing; sequencing was by immunoSEQ multiplex PCR. The sample carries about 81,000 clones, 91% recorded once. Some second doses came at about 4 weeks and others at about 12 weeks; these were pooled. This sequence originates from an adult who received the AZD1222 COVID-19 vaccine. The sequencing used peripheral blood, collected 28 days after the second AZD1222 dose. This chain joins TRBV24-1 and TRBJ2-3; D call uncertain. The CDR3 region has the DNA TGTGCCACCAGTGATTTGTCTGACGAGGCAGATACGCAGTATTTT. Residues: CATSDLSDEADTQYF.